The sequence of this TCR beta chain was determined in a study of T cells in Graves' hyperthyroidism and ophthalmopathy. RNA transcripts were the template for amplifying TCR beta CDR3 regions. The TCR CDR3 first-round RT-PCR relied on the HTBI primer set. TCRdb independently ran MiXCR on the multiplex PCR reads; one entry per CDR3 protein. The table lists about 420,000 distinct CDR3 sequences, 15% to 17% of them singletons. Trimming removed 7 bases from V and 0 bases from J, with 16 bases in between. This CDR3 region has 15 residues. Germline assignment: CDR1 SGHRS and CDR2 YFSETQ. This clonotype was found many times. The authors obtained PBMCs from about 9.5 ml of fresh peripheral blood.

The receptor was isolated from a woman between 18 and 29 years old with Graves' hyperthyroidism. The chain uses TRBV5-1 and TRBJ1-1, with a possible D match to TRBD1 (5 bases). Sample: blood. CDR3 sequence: CASSMDGQMNTEAFF. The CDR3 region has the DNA TGCGCCAGCTCAATGGACGGACAAATGAACACTGAAGCTTTCTTT.